The source of this T cell receptor (beta chain) is a study of blood T cell repertoires in COVID-19. Produced via immunoSEQ multiplex PCR; TCRdb's table is partial and in-frame only. The sample lists some 71,000 clones; 70% to 85% were seen once. The V end lost 5 bases, the J end lost 0 bases, and 14 bases lay between the germline ends. Germline lookup yields CDR1 MNHEY and CDR2 SVGAGI. This CDR3 contains 15 residues. This TCR came from a woman in her seventies with acute or convalescent COVID-19. The rearrangement links TRBV6-5 to TRBJ2-7; the D gene is possibly TRBD2 (6 bases). Material: peripheral blood. The CDR3 DNA sequence: TGTGCCAGCAGTCCTGCCGGGACTTACTCCTACGAGCAGTACTTC. This translates into CASSPAGTYSYEQYF.